The 15 T cell receptor beta chains below come from one sample, sequenced in a study of cytomegalovirus exposure and HLA in healthy donors. 60 Vbeta and 13 Jbeta primers were used in PCR. The repertoire was sequenced with immunoSEQ multiplex PCR; TCRdb's copy has only in-frame clones and lacks some. The repertoire has tens of thousands of clones, roughly 80% of them found once; the top ten carry 20% to 25%. The sequencing sample was made of PBMCs. These receptors were obtained from a woman aged 40 to 50 in good health and CMV-seropositive.

The count of this clone is one. V usage is TRBV25-1 and J usage is TRBJ1-1; D unclear. CDR1 is MGHDK, CDR2 SYGVNS, per germline. The CDR3 is made up of 13 amino acids. V shed 2 bases and J shed 6 bases, with 10 bases lying between them. The CDR3 DNA reads as TGTGCCAGCAGTGAAAGAGGAAGAGCTGAAGCTTTCTTT. Encoded protein: CASSERGRAEAFF.

The CDR3 DNA reads TGCGCCAGCAGCTCTAGCGTGATCCACGAGCAGTACTTC. Protein product: CASSSSVIHEQYF. This rearrangement joins TRBV5-1 to TRBJ2-7, with D perhaps matching TRBD2 (6 bases). The CDR3 consists of 13 residues. Between the trimmed V and J ends, which lost 3 bases and 5 bases, there was a span of 12 bases. CDR1 is SGHRS and CDR2 is YFSETQ in the germline V gene.

This chain connects TRBV30 to TRBJ2-2; D unclear. V lost 4 bases and J 0 bases, leaving 6 bases between the germline ends. Germline assignment: CDR1 GTSNPN and CDR2 SVGIG (reference sequence). CDR3 size: 13 residues. As DNA, the CDR3 is TGTGCCTGGAATCATGCGAACACCGGGGAGCTGTTTTTT. Translating gives CAWNHANTGELFF. Full variable domain (missing parts from reference TRBV30 and TRBJ2-2): SQTIHQWPATLVQPVGSPLSLECTVEGTSNPNLYWYRQAAGRGLQLLFYSVGIGQISSEVPQNLSASRPQDRQFILSSKKLLLSDSGFYLCAWNHANTGELFFGEGSRLTVL.

This rearrangement joins TRBV27 to TRBJ2-7, with D tentatively TRBD1 (6 bases). V was clipped by 3 bases and J by 0 bases, with 15 bases between them. CDR1 and CDR2 from the germline V gene are MNHEY and SMNVEV (reference sequence). There are 16 residues in the CDR3. CDR3 loop: CASSFRSGVPSYEQYF. Written as DNA, the CDR3 is TGTGCCAGCAGTTTTAGATCAGGGGTTCCCTCCTACGAGCAGTACTTC.

V gene TRBV6-5 combines with J gene TRBJ1-2, with D maybe TRBD1 (6 bases). Trimming pared 6 bases from V and 2 bases from J, leaving 10 bases between. The CDR3 spans 13 residues. Germline V CDR1 and CDR2: MNHEY, SVGAGI. CDR3 DNA sequence: TGTGCCAGCAGGACAGGAGCGAACTATGGCTACACCTTC. It codes for CASRTGANYGYTF.

The V gene is TRBV4-1, the J gene TRBJ1-4; 8 bases fit TRBD1. The length of the CDR3 is 16 residues. CDR1 and CDR2 from the germline V gene are MGHRA and YSYEKL. Trimming at V came to 1 base and at J to 3 bases, leaving 4 bases not matched to a gene. CDR3 in DNA: TGCGCCAGCAGCCAAGCAGGGGGCTTCGCTAATGAAAAACTGTTTTTT. It is translated as CASSQAGGFANEKLFF.

This chain links TRBV14 with TRBJ2-7; maybe TRBD2 (5 bases). Germline values: CDR1 SGHDN, CDR2 FVKESK. The CDR3 has 14 residues. Trimming took 4 bases from V and 3 from J, leaving 13 bases between them. This chain's CDR3 is CASSPAMAGYEQYF. CDR3 DNA: TGTGCCAGCAGCCCCGCGATGGCGGGCTACGAGCAGTACTTC.

This clone was seen a single time. Its ends do not fully match the called genes, so a read error is possible. The chain employs TRBV2 and TRBJ1-1; D gene ambiguous. Germline CDR1 reads SNHLY; CDR2 reads FYNNEI. CDR3 length: 11 amino acids. The DNA for the CDR3 is TGTGCCAGCAGTGCCGAGTCCAGGTCTCCATTT. Residues: CASSAESRSPF.

The rearrangement uses TRBV30 and TRBJ2-7, with D tentatively TRBD1 (6 bases). Germline assignment: CDR1 GTSNPN and CDR2 SVGIG (reference sequence). The CDR3 covers 15 residues. The V gene lost 0 bases and the J gene lost 4 bases, with 16 bases spanning the gap. CDR3 loop: CAWSVPETQGYEQYF. The CDR3 region has the DNA TGTGCCTGGAGTGTACCAGAAACACAGGGTTACGAGCAGTACTTC.

The chain recombines TRBV6-5 with TRBJ1-4; D unclear. The germline gives CDR1 MNHEY, CDR2 SVGAGI. V was shortened by 4 bases and J by 0 bases, with 9 bases between the two germline ends. The CDR3 is 15 amino acids. The CDR3 reads CASSSYRATNEKLFF. The CDR3 DNA reads TGTGCCAGCAGTTCTTACAGAGCAACTAATGAAAAACTGTTTTTT.

V is TRBV6-5 and J is TRBJ1-2, with D unresolved. The CDR3 has 14 residues. CDR1 is MNHEY, CDR2 SVGAGI, per germline. Trimming removed 5 bases at V and 8 bases at J, with 18 bases between. In DNA form, the CDR3 reads TGTGCCAGCAGTACAGAGGGCAGAGCTGACGGCTACACCTTC. The encoded protein is CASSTEGRADGYTF.

The V call is TRBV25-1, the J call TRBJ1-2, with D tentatively TRBD1 (5 bases). Germline V gives CDR1 MGHDK, CDR2 SYGVNS. Trimming removed 6 bases at V and 5 bases at J, with 16 bases between. The CDR3 sequence is 14 residues long. The DNA of the CDR3 is TGTGCCAGCAGGTCAGGGATTACGGAGTATGGCTACACCTTC. This gives the protein CASRSGITEYGYTF.

V and J are TRBV6-5 and TRBJ2-5; TRBD2 matches 8 bases. The CDR3 runs to 15 residues. Germline V gene sequence: CDR1 MNHEY, CDR2 SVGAGI. With 0 bases clipped from V and 4 bases from J, the junction kept 4 bases outside the gene matches. CDR3 DNA: TGTGCCAGCAGTTACTCGGCGGGGGGCGGAGAGACCCAGTACTTC. Amino acids: CASSYSAGGGETQYF.

The CDR3 DNA follows: TGCGCCAGCAGGGAGGGGAATGCTAACTATGGCTACACCTTC. It specifies CASREGNANYGYTF. V usage is TRBV5-1 and J usage is TRBJ1-2, with D tentatively TRBD1 (5 bases). Deletions cut 5 bases from V and 0 bases from J, with 11 bases between. The CDR3 contains 14 residues. Germline loops: CDR1 SGHRS, CDR2 YFSETQ.

CDR3 DNA sequence: TGTGCCAGCAGCTCCTCAGACAATGAGCAGTTCTTC. The encoded protein is CASSSSDNEQFF. This chain links TRBV9 with TRBJ2-1; D is unclear. The CDR3 spans 12 residues. Per germline, CDR1 SGDLS and CDR2 YYNGEE. V lost 4 bases to trimming and J lost 5 bases, with 7 bases between them. The full variable domain, with the rest looked up from reference TRBV9 and TRBJ2-1, is DSGVTQTPKHLITATGQRVTLRCSPRSGDLSVYWYQQSLDQGLQFLIQYYNGEERAKGNILERFSAQQFPDLHSELNLSSLELGDSALYFCASSSSDNEQFFGPGTRLTVL.